This note documents a single T cell receptor (beta chain) sequence. These data are taken from a study of blood T cell repertoires in COVID-19. At the level of the study: Material from acute and convalescent COVID-19 was sourced from the United States, Italy and Spain.

Method: immunoSEQ multiplex PCR; TCRdb's copy keeps in-frame clones and lacks some. Of approximately 500,000 clones listed, less than 90% were seen once; the top ten hold less than 9.5%. This CDR3 is 16 amino acids long. Germline values: CDR1 SGHKS, CDR2 YYEKEE (reference sequence). V was clipped by 4 bases and J by 6 bases, with 23 bases between them. The genes are TRBV5-5 and TRBJ2-7; possibly TRBD2 for D (6 bases). The material sequenced was peripheral blood. This TCR was recovered from a woman between 50 and 59 years old with COVID-19, enrolled during active disease. The CDR3 DNA reads TGTGCCAGCAGCCGGGCTGGGGACTCCTATTTCTTCGAGCAGTACTTC. Its translation is CASSRAGDSYFFEQYF.